The text below deals with one TCR beta chain. Its target is not known. The assay was immunoSEQ multiplex PCR, and TCRdb's table has in-frame clones only and misses some. The table lists approximately 18,000 clones, over 60% of them singletons. Trimming took 1 base from V and 0 from J, leaving 5 bases between them. CDR1 is SGHRS, CDR2 YFSETQ, per germline. The CDR3 consists of 14 residues. The data were taken from a study of PD-1 blockade in classical Hodgkin lymphoma. About the research overall: Treatment was intravenous nivolumab, 3 mg/kg every 2 weeks, until progression. Broader study findings: By C4D1 there was a significant rise in CD4+ TCR diversity but not in CD8+ TCR diversity. Patients starting nivolumab less than 1 year after ASCT had lower diversity and were excluded from later analyses. A reduction in baseline TCR diversity was reportedly seen in newly diagnosed patients relative to healthy donors.

In every patient, relapse followed autologous stem cell transplantation, while exposure to brentuximab vedotin differed. The source was peripheral blood mononuclear cells (PBMCs), collected before the second cycle of nivolumab. V and J are TRBV5-1 and TRBJ2-1; no reliable D call. This receptor was identified in a human donor with classical Hodgkin lymphoma. For the CDR3, the DNA is TGCGCCAGCAGCTTGCGGGCCTCCTACAATGAGCAGTTCTTC. This encodes CASSLRASYNEQFF.